The entry below gives a single TCR beta chain sequence along with its context. What it binds is not known. The PBMCs used were ones drawn from 9.5 to 10 ml of fresh peripheral blood. These data belong to a study of Graves' ophthalmopathy and Graves' hyperthyroidism. At the level of the study: Specimen type is peripheral blood, obtained at initial diagnosis before any treatment. Whole-study findings and limits: Using 13 signatures, a model distinguished ophthalmopathy from stable hyperthyroidism, reaching around 85% sensitivity and about 81% specificity. For predicting ophthalmopathy progression, the model had roughly 70% sensitivity and approximately 72% specificity.

After removal of 5 bases from V and 3 bases from J, the junction contained 4 bases not matched to a gene. CDR1 and CDR2 from the germline V gene are SGHAT and FQNNGV. The CDR3 covers 13 residues. Amplification from RNA transcripts yielded the TCR beta CDR3 regions. HTBI-primed RT-PCR formed the first round, and a multiplex PCR formed the second. One entry per CDR3 protein, called by TCRdb with MiXCR from the multiplex PCR reads. The sample contains tens of thousands of distinct CDR3 sequences, around half of which appear only once. This sequence was found in an adult man with Graves' ophthalmopathy. The chain joins TRBV11-2 to TRBJ2-7; 7 bases are shared with TRBD2. The sample taken for sequencing was peripheral blood. CDR3 sequence reads: CASSRDYRYEQYF. As DNA, the CDR3 is TGTGCCAGCAGCCGGGACTATCGCTACGAGCAGTACTTC.